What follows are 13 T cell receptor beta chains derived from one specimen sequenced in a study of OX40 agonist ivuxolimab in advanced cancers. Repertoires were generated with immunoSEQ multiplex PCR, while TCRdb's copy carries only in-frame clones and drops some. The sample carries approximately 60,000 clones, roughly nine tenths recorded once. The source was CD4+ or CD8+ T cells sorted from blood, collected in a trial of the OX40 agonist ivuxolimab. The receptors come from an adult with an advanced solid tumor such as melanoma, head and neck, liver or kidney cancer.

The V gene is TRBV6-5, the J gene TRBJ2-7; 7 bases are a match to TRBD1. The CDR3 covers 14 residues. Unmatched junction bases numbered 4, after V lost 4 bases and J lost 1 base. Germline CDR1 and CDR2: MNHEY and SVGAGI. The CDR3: CASSSGQRSYEQYF. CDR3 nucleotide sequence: TGTGCCAGCAGTTCGGGACAGAGATCCTACGAGCAGTACTTC.

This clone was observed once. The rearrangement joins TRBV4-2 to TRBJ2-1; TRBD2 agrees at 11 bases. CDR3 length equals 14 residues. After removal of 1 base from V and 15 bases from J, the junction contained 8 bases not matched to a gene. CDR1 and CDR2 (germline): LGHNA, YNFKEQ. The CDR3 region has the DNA TGTGCCAGCAGCCAAGTCTCCGGGACTAGCGGTTGGTTCTTC. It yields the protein CASSQVSGTSGWFF.

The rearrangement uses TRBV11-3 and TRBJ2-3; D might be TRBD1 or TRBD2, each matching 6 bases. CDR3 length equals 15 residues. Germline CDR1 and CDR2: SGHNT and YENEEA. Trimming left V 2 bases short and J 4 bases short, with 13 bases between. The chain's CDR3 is CASSLRGVSADTQYF. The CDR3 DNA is TGTGCCAGCAGCTTAAGGGGGGTGAGCGCAGATACGCAGTATTTT.

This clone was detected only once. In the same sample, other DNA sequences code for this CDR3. CDR3 sequence: CASSQGNSYYFSYEQYF. DNA of the CDR3: TGCGCCAGCAGCCAAGGAAACAGCTATTACTTCTCCTACGAGCAGTACTTC. The rearrangement links TRBV4-1 to TRBJ2-7; D unclear. The CDR3 consists of 17 residues. Trimming pared 1 base from V and 0 bases from J, leaving 16 bases between. The germline gives CDR1 MGHRA, CDR2 YSYEKL.

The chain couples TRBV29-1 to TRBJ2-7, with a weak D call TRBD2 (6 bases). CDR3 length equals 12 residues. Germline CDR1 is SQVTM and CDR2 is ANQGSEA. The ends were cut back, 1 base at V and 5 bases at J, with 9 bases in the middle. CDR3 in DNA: TGCAGCGTTGAAGCGGGGGTAGACGAGCAGTACTTC. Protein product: CSVEAGVDEQYF.

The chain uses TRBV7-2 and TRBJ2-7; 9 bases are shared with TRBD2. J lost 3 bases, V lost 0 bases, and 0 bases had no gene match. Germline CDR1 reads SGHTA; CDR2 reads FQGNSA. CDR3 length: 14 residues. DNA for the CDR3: TGTGCCAGCAGCTTAGCGACTAGCGGCTACGAGCAGTACTTC. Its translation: CASSLATSGYEQYF.

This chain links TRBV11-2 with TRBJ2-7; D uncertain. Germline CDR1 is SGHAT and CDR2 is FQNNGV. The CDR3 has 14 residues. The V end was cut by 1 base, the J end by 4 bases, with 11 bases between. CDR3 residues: CASSLGSERYEQYF. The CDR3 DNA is TGTGCCAGCAGCTTAGGATCGGAGAGGTACGAGCAGTACTTC. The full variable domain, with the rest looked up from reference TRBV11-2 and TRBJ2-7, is EAGVAQSPRYKIIEKRQSVAFWCNPISGHATLYWYQQILGQGPKLLIQFQNNGVVDDSQLPKDRFSAERLKGVDSTLKIQPAKLEDSAVYLCASSLGSERYEQYFGPGTRLTVT.

The CDR3 loop is CASSLESGGEQYF. The CDR3 region has the DNA TGTGCCAGCAGCTTAGAATCAGGGGGCGAGCAGTACTTC. V usage is TRBV11-1 and J usage is TRBJ2-7; 7 bases align to TRBD1. The V segment lost 1 base and the J segment 6 bases; nucleotides outside the gene matches: 3. This CDR3 is built from 13 residues. Germline CDR1 SGHAT, CDR2 FQDESV (reference sequence).

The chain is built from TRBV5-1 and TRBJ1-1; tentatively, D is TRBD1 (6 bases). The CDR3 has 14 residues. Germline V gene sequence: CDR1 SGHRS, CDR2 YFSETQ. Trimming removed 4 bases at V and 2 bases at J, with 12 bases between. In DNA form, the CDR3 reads TGCGCCAGCAGCACCACAGGGCCTAACACTGAAGCTTTCTTT. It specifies CASSTTGPNTEAFF.

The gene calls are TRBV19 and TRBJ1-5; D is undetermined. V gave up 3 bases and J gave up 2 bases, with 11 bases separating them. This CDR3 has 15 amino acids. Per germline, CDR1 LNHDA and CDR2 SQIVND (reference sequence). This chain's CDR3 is CASSIESLGNQPQHF. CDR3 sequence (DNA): TGTGCCAGTAGTATTGAATCGTTAGGCAATCAGCCCCAGCATTTT.

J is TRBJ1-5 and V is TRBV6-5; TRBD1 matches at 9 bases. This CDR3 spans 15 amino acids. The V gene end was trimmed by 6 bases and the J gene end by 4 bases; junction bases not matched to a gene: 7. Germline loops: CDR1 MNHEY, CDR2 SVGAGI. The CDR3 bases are TGTGCCAGCAGAGCCCAGACAGGGGGAAATCAGCCCCAGCATTTT. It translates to CASRAQTGGNQPQHF.

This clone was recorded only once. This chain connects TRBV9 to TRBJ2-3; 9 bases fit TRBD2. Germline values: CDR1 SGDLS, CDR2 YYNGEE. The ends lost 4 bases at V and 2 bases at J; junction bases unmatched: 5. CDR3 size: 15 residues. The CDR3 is CASSPGLAITDTQYF. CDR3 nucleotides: TGTGCCAGCAGCCCGGGACTAGCAATCACAGATACGCAGTATTTT.

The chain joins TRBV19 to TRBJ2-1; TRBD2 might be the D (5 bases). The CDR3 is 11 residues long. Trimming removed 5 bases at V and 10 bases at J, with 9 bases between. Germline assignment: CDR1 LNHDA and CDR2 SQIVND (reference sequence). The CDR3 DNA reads TGTGCCAGTAGTGACTATACCGAGCAGTTCTTC. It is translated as CASSDYTEQFF.